Sequencing of this T cell receptor beta chain was carried out in a study of T cell clonality in common variable immunodeficiency. Germline lookup yields CDR1 SGHRS and CDR2 YFSETQ. CDR3 length equals 16 residues. The ends lost 0 bases at V and 3 bases at J; junction bases unmatched: 4. Assay: immunoSEQ multiplex PCR; the TCRdb copy retains only in-frame clones and omits some. There are about 31,000 clones in the sample, none observed a single time. This clone was observed at least ten times. The CDR3 end lies 3 residues beyond the end of the read and is filled in from the germline J gene. The rearrangement uses TRBV5-1 and TRBJ2-3; 10 nucleotides align to TRBD1. Sequences were obtained from peripheral blood mononuclear cells. This sequence was found in a person aged 18-69 years in good health. The covered CDR3 bases are TGCGCCAGCAGCTTGGCCGACAGGGGGCGGACAGATACG. Translation: CASSLADRGRTDT. The full CDR3 sequence reads CASSLADRGRTDTQYF.